These T cell receptor beta chains were read from a single sample in a study of blood T cell repertoires in COVID-19. This table comes from immunoSEQ multiplex PCR, and its TCRdb copy is limited to in-frame clones, with some not included. The table shows 180,000 or so clones, with roughly 85% occurring only once. The sample consisted of PBMCs or T cells enriched from blood (not recorded which). These receptors all come from a man aged 40-49 years who had recovered from COVID-19. Each CDR3 is given with its conserved first and last residue. Fields, in order: V gene, clone size, D gene, J gene, CDR3 DNA, CDR3 protein. D genes are given only for firm matches. Size is stated for part of the rows, as once, few or many counts, or as a class when the clone is expanded.

>TRBV6-5|.|.|TRBJ2-5
TGTGCCAGCAGTTACCGGGGTCGGAAGGAGACCCAGTACTTC
CASSYRGRKETQYF
>TRBV5-5|.|.|TRBJ1-6
TGTGCCAGCAGCTCCCCGGGCGGGAGCTCCTATAATTCACCCCTCCACTTT
CASSSPGGSSYNSPLHF
>TRBV15|few|.|TRBJ1-1
TGTGCCACCAGCAGTTCCAGACTAACGAACACTGAAGCTTTCTTT
CATSSSRLTNTEAFF
>TRBV28|.|.|TRBJ1-1
TGTGCCAGCTTCCAACCTCATAAGTCCCAGAATTATGAAGCTTTCTTT
CASFQPHKSQNYEAFF
>TRBV30|.|.|TRBJ2-7
TGTGCCTGGAGTGTAGGGGGTGGCTACGAGCAGTACTTC
CAWSVGGGYEQYF
>TRBV27|.|TRBD2|TRBJ2-3
TGTGCCAGCAGCAATCCACTCAGAGACGCAGGGACTAGCGGGGGACTGGGTACGCAGTATTTT
CASSNPLRDAGTSGGLGTQYF
>TRBV6-1|.|.|TRBJ2-1
TGTGCCAGCAGTGAACTAGGGGGGGGCAACTACAATGAGCAGTTCTTC
CASSELGGGNYNEQFF
>TRBV7-5|.|.|TRBJ1-5
TGTGCCAGAAGCTTAAGAATGGAGGGTCAGCCCCAGCATTTT
CARSLRMEGQPQHF
>TRBV4-1|few|TRBD1|TRBJ1-2
TGCGCCAGCAGCCAAGCACAGGGGGCCGGCGGCTACACCTTC
CASSQAQGAGGYTF
>TRBV19|.|.|TRBJ1-5
TGTGCCAGTAGTACCCCCTTTGCGGGGCAAGGGATCCAGCCCCAGCATTTT
CASSTPFAGQGIQPQHF
>TRBV7-8|.|TRBD2|TRBJ2-1
TGTGCCAGCAGCCTACACCGACGGGGGGGAAGAGGTGAGCAGTTCTTC
CASSLHRRGGRGEQFF
>TRBV6-5|.|.|TRBJ2-3
TGTGCCACTTCACATCACGATACGCAGTATTTT
CATSHHDTQYF
>TRBV6-5|.|TRBD1|TRBJ1-6
TGTGCCAGCAGTTACTCGCCAACAGGGGATTCACCCCTCCACTTT
CASSYSPTGDSPLHF
>TRBV7-9|.|TRBD1|TRBJ2-7
TGTGCCAGCAGCATCTGGACAGGGGAGGTTTTTATGCACGAGCAGTACTTC
CASSIWTGEVFMHEQYF
>TRBV19|.|TRBD1|TRBJ1-1
TGTGCCAGTAGTATCCGGGGACAGAAGCAACATGAAGCTTTCTTT
CASSIRGQKQHEAFF
>TRBV7-6|.|.|TRBJ1-3
TGTGCCAGCAGCTTAGGGACTGGGGGAAACACCATATATTTT
CASSLGTGGNTIYF
>TRBV5-6|.|.|TRBJ1-2
TGTGCCAGCAGCTTGACTGGGGGAGGGTATGGCTACACCTTC
CASSLTGGGYGYTF
>TRBV6-1|.|.|TRBJ1-1
TGTGCCAGCGGGGCCTTTTGGGACACTGAAGCTTTCTTT
CASGAFWDTEAFF
>TRBV9|.|.|TRBJ1-1
TGTGCCAGCAGCGTAGTCGGCACTGAAGCTTTCTTT
CASSVVGTEAFF
>TRBV7-3|.|TRBD2|TRBJ2-7
TGTGCCAGCAGCTTAGGGAGGGAATACGAGCAGTACTTC
CASSLGREYEQYF
>TRBV3-1/TRBV3-2|.|TRBD1|TRBJ2-7
TGTGCCAGCAGCCTCTCACCAGGGGGCCCCTTCGAGCAGTACTTC
CASSLSPGGPFEQYF
>TRBV19|.|TRBD2|TRBJ2-7
TGTGCCAGTAGTGACGGACTAGCGGGAGCGGGGGAGCAGTACTTC
CASSDGLAGAGEQYF
>TRBV5-6|.|TRBD2|TRBJ2-1
TGTGCCAGCAGCTTGGAACAACTAGCGGGAGCGTACAATGAGCAGTTCTTC
CASSLEQLAGAYNEQFF
>TRBV30|.|.|TRBJ2-2
TGTGCCTGGAGTGTGATGGGGGGCACCGGGGAGCTGTTTTTT
CAWSVMGGTGELFF